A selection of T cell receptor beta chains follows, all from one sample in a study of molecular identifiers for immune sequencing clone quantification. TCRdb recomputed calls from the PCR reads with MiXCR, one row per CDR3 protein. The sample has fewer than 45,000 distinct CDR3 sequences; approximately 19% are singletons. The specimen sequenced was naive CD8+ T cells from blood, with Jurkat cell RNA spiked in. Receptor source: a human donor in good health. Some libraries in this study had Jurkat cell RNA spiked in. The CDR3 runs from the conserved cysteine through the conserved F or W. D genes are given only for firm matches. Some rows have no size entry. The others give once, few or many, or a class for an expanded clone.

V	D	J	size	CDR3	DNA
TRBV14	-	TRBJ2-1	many	CASSQVGGSYNEQFF	TGTGCCAGCAGCCAAGTAGGGGGTTCCTACAATGAGCAGTTCTTC
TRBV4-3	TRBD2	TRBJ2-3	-	CANSQGVAGGTDTQYF	TGCGCCAACAGCCAAGGTGTGGCGGGGGGCACAGATACGCAGTATTTT
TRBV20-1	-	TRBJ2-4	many	CSAREDGAVPKNIQYF	TGCAGTGCTAGAGAGGACGGGGCGGTTCCCAAAAACATTCAGTACTTC
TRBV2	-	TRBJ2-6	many	CASSEQGAGANVLTF	TGTGCCAGCAGTGAACAGGGAGCAGGGGCCAACGTCCTGACTTTC
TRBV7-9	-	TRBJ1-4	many	CASSPPQETNEKLFF	TGTGCCAGCAGCCCCCCCCAGGAGACGAATGAAAAACTGTTTTTT
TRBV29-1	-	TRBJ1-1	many	CSVEVNTEAFF	TGCAGCGTTGAAGTAAACACTGAAGCTTTCTTT
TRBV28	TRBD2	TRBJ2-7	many	CASRGLADPEQYF	TGTGCCAGCAGGGGACTAGCGGACCCCGAGCAGTACTTC
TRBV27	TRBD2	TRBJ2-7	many	CASSEGLRAYEQYF	TGTGCCAGCAGTGAGGGACTAAGGGCCTACGAGCAGTACTTC
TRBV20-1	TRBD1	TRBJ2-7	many	CSARVADRAQGVYEQYF	TGCAGTGCTAGAGTCGCTGACAGGGCCCAGGGTGTCTACGAGCAGTACTTC
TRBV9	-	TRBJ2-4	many	CASSVGGGGSNIQYF	TGTGCCAGCAGCGTAGGTGGAGGGGGCTCAAACATTCAGTACTTC
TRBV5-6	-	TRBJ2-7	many	CASSSGRGDGYF	TGTGCCAGCAGCTCGGGCCGTGGGGACGGGTACTTC
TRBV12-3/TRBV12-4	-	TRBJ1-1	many	CASSPGGGGTEAFF	TGTGCCAGCAGTCCCGGTGGGGGGGGCACTGAAGCTTTCTTT
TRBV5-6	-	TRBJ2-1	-	CASSLGGNEQFF	TGTGCCAGCAGCTTAGGTGGCAATGAGCAGTTCTTC
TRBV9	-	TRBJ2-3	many	CASSDKPDRSTRDTQYF	TGTGCCAGCAGCGACAAACCTGACAGAAGTACTCGTGATACGCAGTATTTT
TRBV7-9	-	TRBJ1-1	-	CASSLGDGLSTEAFF	TGTGCCAGCAGCCTCGGAGACGGCCTAAGCACTGAAGCTTTCTTT
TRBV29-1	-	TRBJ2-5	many	CSVSRGEETQYF	TGCAGCGTTTCAAGGGGGGAAGAGACCCAGTACTTC
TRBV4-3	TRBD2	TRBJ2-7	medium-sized	CASSQVPSGSKEQYF	TGCGCCAGCAGCCAAGTGCCTAGCGGGAGTAAAGAGCAGTACTTC
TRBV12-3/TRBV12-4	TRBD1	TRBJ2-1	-	CASSLGDRALF	TGTGCCAGCAGTTTAGGGGACAGGGCTCTCTTC
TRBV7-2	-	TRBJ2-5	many	CASSPRRFQETQYF	TGTGCCAGCAGCCCACGAAGGTTCCAAGAGACCCAGTACTTC
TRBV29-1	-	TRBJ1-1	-	CSVEDAGSTEAFF	TGCAGCGTTGAAGATGCGGGATCCACTGAAGCTTTCTTT
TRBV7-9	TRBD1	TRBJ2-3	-	CASSSSLGTGGDMQYF	TGTGCCAGCAGCTCAAGTTTGGGGACAGGGGGAGATATGCAGTATTTT
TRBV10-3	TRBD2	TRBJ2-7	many	CAISDLTSGFYEQYF	TGTGCCATCAGTGATCTCACTAGCGGCTTCTACGAGCAGTACTTC
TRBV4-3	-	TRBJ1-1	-	CASSQDLGTEAFF	TGCGCCAGCAGCCAAGATCTGGGGACTGAAGCTTTCTTT
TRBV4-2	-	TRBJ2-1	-	CASSQSNEQFF	TGTGCCAGCAGCCAATCTAATGAGCAGTTCTTC
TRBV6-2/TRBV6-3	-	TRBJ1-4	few	CASVDLNGEKLFF	TGTGCCAGCGTCGATTTGAATGGTGAAAAACTGTTTTTT
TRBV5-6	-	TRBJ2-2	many	CASRGFGDPGAGELFF	TGTGCCAGCAGGGGGTTTGGTGACCCTGGTGCCGGGGAGCTGTTTTTT
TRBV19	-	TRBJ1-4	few	CASAGAELFF	TGTGCCAGCGCGGGGGCGGAACTGTTTTTT
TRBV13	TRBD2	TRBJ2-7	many	CASSPTSGEAYEQYF	TGTGCCAGCAGCCCTACTAGCGGGGAGGCATACGAGCAGTACTTC
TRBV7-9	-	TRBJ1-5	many	CASSASTGKFGQPQHF	TGTGCCAGCAGCGCATCTACAGGGAAGTTCGGTCAGCCCCAGCATTTT
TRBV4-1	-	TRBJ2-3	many	CASSPEPSRTDTQYF	TGCGCCAGCAGCCCCGAGCCCAGTCGCACAGATACGCAGTATTTT
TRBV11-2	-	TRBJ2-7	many	CASSLVGSPREQYF	TGTGCCAGCAGCTTAGTGGGCTCCCCACGCGAGCAGTACTTC
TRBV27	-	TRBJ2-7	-	CASSFGKGGISSYEQYF	TGTGCCAGCAGTTTTGGGAAGGGGGGCATAAGCTCCTACGAGCAGTACTTC
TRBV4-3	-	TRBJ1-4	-	CASSQDLQGQTNEKLFF	TGCGCCAGCAGCCAAGATCTGCAGGGGCAAACTAATGAAAAACTGTTTTTT
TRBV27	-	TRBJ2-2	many	CASSSGPTGELFF	TGTGCCAGCAGTTCGGGGCCCACCGGGGAGCTGTTTTTT
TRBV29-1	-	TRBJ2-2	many	CSVLFLGGANTGELFF	TGCAGCGTTCTCTTCCTGGGGGGCGCGAACACCGGGGAGCTGTTTTTT
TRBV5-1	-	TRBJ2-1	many	CASSLFWTDYNEQFF	TGCGCCAGCAGCTTGTTCTGGACAGACTACAATGAGCAGTTCTTC
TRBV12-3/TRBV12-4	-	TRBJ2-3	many	CASSTTGTPQYF	TGTGCCAGCAGTACAACCGGGACGCCTCAGTATTTT